A single sample is the source of the 27 T cell receptor beta chains below, sequenced in a study of cytomegalovirus exposure and HLA in healthy donors. The PCR used 60 Vbeta and 13 Jbeta primers. The data were produced by immunoSEQ multiplex PCR, yet TCRdb's version contains in-frame clones alone and is incomplete. The sample gives over 150,000 clones, about three quarters of which show up once; approximately 2.4% is in the top ten. Sequences were obtained from PBMCs. All receptors derive from a woman between 40 and 50 years old in good health and CMV-seropositive.

The table lists this clone with a count of one. The chain joins TRBV18 to TRBJ1-1; the D gene is possibly TRBD1 (5 bases). Germline V gene data show CDR1 as KGHSH and CDR2 as LQKENI. The CDR3 contains 13 residues. Between the trimmed V and J ends, which lost 3 bases and 6 bases, there was a span of 11 bases. For the CDR3, the DNA is TGTGCCAGCTCACCTACCACGGGGGCTGAAGCTTTCTTT. This encodes CASSPTTGAEAFF.

This clone was observed a few times. This sequence joins TRBV20-1 and TRBJ2-1; D unresolved. V was clipped by 6 bases and J by 12 bases, with 15 bases between them. CDR1 is DFQATT, CDR2 SNEGSKA, per germline (reference sequence). This CDR3 has 11 residues. CDR3 nucleotides: TGCAGTGCATTTACACGGCAGGCGCAGTTCTTC. Translating it yields CSAFTRQAQFF.

V gene TRBV5-4 combines with J gene TRBJ2-3; the match to TRBD2 covers 9 bases. With 3 bases clipped from V and 0 bases from J, the junction kept 2 bases outside the gene matches. Per germline, CDR1 SGHNT and CDR2 YYREEE (reference sequence). The CDR3 runs to 15 residues. CDR3: CASSSSGASTDTQYF. The CDR3 DNA sequence: TGTGCCAGCAGCTCTAGCGGGGCTAGCACAGATACGCAGTATTTT.

The V call is TRBV28, the J call TRBJ1-1, with 9 bases matching TRBD1. The length of the CDR3 is 14 residues. Per germline, CDR1 MDHEN and CDR2 SYDVKM. Trimming took 7 bases from V and 4 from J; bases not matched to a gene: 7. The CDR3 nucleotides read TGTGCCAGCACCTCGGACAGGGGCGGCACTGAAGCTTTCTTT. Translating it yields CASTSDRGGTEAFF.

V and J are TRBV11-2 and TRBJ2-6; 7 bases are a match to TRBD1. Germline CDR1 is SGHAT and CDR2 is FQNNGV. V trimming: 5 bases; J trimming: 4 bases; junction bases outside the gene matches: 8. The CDR3 totals 16 residues. The CDR3 region is CASSHQGVAGANVLTF. The CDR3 bases are TGTGCCAGCAGCCATCAGGGGGTGGCAGGGGCCAACGTCCTGACTTTC.

This clone was counted only a few times. The chain has TRBV19 and TRBJ2-4, with TRBD2 matching 7 bases. Germline assignment: CDR1 LNHDA and CDR2 SQIVND (reference sequence). Losses at the gene ends were 9 bases for V and 10 bases for J; bases not matched to a gene: 12. The CDR3 runs 13 residues. The CDR3 DNA is TGTGCCAGCACCACTCAACCGGGAGGTATTCAGTACTTC. It yields the protein CASTTQPGGIQYF.

V is TRBV11-2 and J is TRBJ2-5, with 9 bases lining up with TRBD1. The junction had 5 bases not matched to a gene; V was cut back by 4 bases and J by 2 bases. This CDR3 comprises 15 residues. Germline assignment: CDR1 SGHAT and CDR2 FQNNGV. CDR3 nucleotides: TGTGCCAGCAGCTCCGGACAGGGGAGGCAAGAGACCCAGTACTTC. This codes for CASSSGQGRQETQYF.

The rearrangement links TRBV5-4 to TRBJ2-2, with 7 bases fitting TRBD1. This CDR3 region has 15 residues. The J segment lost 4 bases and the V segment lost 0 bases, leaving 3 bases of the junction unmatched. The germline V gene encodes CDR1 SGHNT and CDR2 YYREEE (reference sequence). CDR3 loop: CASSLGQGFTGELFF. The CDR3, as DNA: TGTGCCAGCAGCTTGGGACAGGGATTCACCGGGGAGCTGTTTTTT.

The gene calls are TRBV5-4 and TRBJ2-1, with D possibly being TRBD2 (6 bases). V lost 0 bases to trimming and J lost 4 bases, with 14 bases between them. The CDR3 extends over 16 amino acids. The germline V gene has CDR1 SGHNT and CDR2 YYREEE (reference sequence). The CDR3 DNA reads as TGTGCCAGCAGCTTGGCCGGGCGGGGAGTTTACAATGAGCAGTTCTTC. Encoded protein: CASSLAGRGVYNEQFF.

The chain combines TRBV5-4 with TRBJ2-7; TRBD1 aligns across 10 bases. Looked up from germline, CDR1 is SGHNT and CDR2 is YYREEE (reference sequence). V dropped 4 bases and J dropped 2; count of bases not matched to a gene: 9. CDR3 size: 16 residues. The CDR3, as DNA: TGTGCCAGCAGCCTACCGGGGACAGGGGTCCCCTACGAGCAGTACTTC. Its protein is CASSLPGTGVPYEQYF.

In its sample, this clone was seen a few times. The chain combines TRBV29-1 with TRBJ2-7; 11 bases agree with TRBD1. The trim removed 7 bases at V and 5 bases at J, leaving 10 bases unmatched. Germline CDR1 and CDR2: SQVTM and ANQGSEA. The CDR3 spans 14 residues. Written as DNA, the CDR3 is TGCAGCGCCGCCCGGGACAGGGGGTCCAACGAGCAGTACTTC. It codes for CSAARDRGSNEQYF.

The chain carries TRBV7-2 and TRBJ1-4, with D perhaps TRBD1 (5 bases). V shed 6 bases and J shed 0 bases, with 11 bases lying between them. The germline CDR1 and CDR2 sequences are SGHTA and FQGNSA. CDR3 size: 15 residues. CDR3 nucleotide sequence: TGTGCCAGCAGGCCGACAGCGACAACTAATGAAAAACTGTTTTTT. Translation gives CASRPTATTNEKLFF.

CDR3 protein: CAIHARVTDTQYF. The CDR3, as DNA: TGTGCCATCCACGCGAGAGTAACAGATACGCAGTATTTT. The chain has TRBV10-3 and TRBJ2-3; no definite D call. CDR1 and CDR2 from the germline V gene are ENHRY and SYGVKD. CDR3 size: 13 residues. Deletions cut 8 bases from V and 3 bases from J, with 12 bases between.

V is TRBV6-1 and J is TRBJ1-1; no clear D. The CDR3 runs to 12 residues. Trimming stripped 5 bases from V and 10 bases from J, with 14 bases between. From germline, CDR1 is MNHNS and CDR2 SASEGT. The CDR3 nucleotides read TGTGCCAGCAGTCTGCCCCTGGTCGGAGCTTTCTTT. Translating gives CASSLPLVGAFF.

J is TRBJ1-2 and V is TRBV30; TRBD1 might be the D (5 bases). Trimming removed 2 bases at V and 3 bases at J, with 13 bases between. Germline V gives CDR1 GTSNPN, CDR2 SVGIG (reference sequence). The CDR3 runs 14 residues. The CDR3 DNA reads TGTGCCTGGAGTCTAGTTACAGGACACTATGGCTACACCTTC. Protein product: CAWSLVTGHYGYTF.

Only a few counts were recorded for this clone. The J gene is TRBJ2-1, the V gene TRBV7-8; D possibly corresponds to TRBD2 (6 bases). CDR3 length equals 14 residues. Germline lookup yields CDR1 SGHVS and CDR2 FQNEAQ. V was shortened by 1 base and J by 7 bases, with 11 bases between the two germline ends. Here the CDR3 DNA reads TGTGCCAGCAGCTTAGTTGGTGGAGGGAATGAGCAGTTCTTC. Protein product: CASSLVGGGNEQFF.

The chain is built from TRBV19 and TRBJ2-1; weak D call: TRBD1 (5 bases). The V end was cut by 2 bases, the J end by 10 bases, with 9 bases between. CDR3 length: 12 residues. Germline assignment: CDR1 LNHDA and CDR2 SQIVND (reference sequence). The CDR3 is CASSIRGGEQFF. The CDR3 DNA is TGTGCCAGTAGTATAAGGGGCGGAGAGCAGTTCTTC. The complete variable domain, with remaining parts taken from reference TRBV19 and TRBJ2-1, reads DGGITQSPKYLFRKEGQNVTLSCEQNLNHDAMYWYRQDPGQGLRLIYYSQIVNDFQKGDIAEGYSVSREKKESFPLTVTSAQKNPTAFYLCASSIRGGEQFFGPGTRLTVL.

This clone was seen a handful of times. The rearrangement links TRBV4-3 to TRBJ1-5; D is unresolved. CDR3 length: 13 residues. Germline CDR1 reads LGHNA; CDR2 reads YSLEER. Trimming took off 4 bases at V and 7 bases at J, with 11 bases between the two ends. The CDR3 bases are TGCGCCAGCAGCCTCGGCGCGGAGCAGCCCCAGCATTTT. It specifies CASSLGAEQPQHF.

This chain links TRBV6-5 with TRBJ2-5; 9 bases match TRBD2. J gave up 4 bases and V 0 bases, and 6 bases lay outside the gene matches. Germline CDR1 reads MNHEY; CDR2 reads SVGAGI. The CDR3 covers 16 residues. The CDR3 DNA reads TGTGCCAGCAGTTACTCTGCGGGGGGGCGGAGAGAGACCCAGTACTTC. Translated, it gives CASSYSAGGRRETQYF.

The CDR3 DNA reads TGTGCCAGCAGCGTCGGCGGGGCCGGTCAAGATACGCAGTATTTT. It translates to CASSVGGAGQDTQYF. The chain combines TRBV9 with TRBJ2-3; D possibly corresponds to TRBD2 (6 bases). Germline values: CDR1 SGDLS, CDR2 YYNGEE. The CDR3 consists of 15 residues. V dropped 2 bases and J dropped 5 bases, with 15 bases sitting between them.

This chain uses TRBV5-6 with TRBJ2-3; TRBD2 matches 10 bases. The CDR3 has 15 residues. Unmatched junction bases numbered 5, after V lost 5 bases and J lost 2 bases. CDR1 SGHDT and CDR2 YYEEEE come from the germline V gene. The CDR3 sequence: CASRGGTSDTDTQYF. DNA of the CDR3: TGTGCCAGCAGGGGAGGGACTAGCGACACAGATACGCAGTATTTT.

V is TRBV28 and J is TRBJ1-4, with 8 bases that match TRBD1. This CDR3 is 15 amino acids long. Germline V gene data show CDR1 as MDHEN and CDR2 as SYDVKM. J was trimmed by 5 bases and V by 6 bases; bases with no gene match: 8. The CDR3 nucleotides are TGTGCCAGCAGCCATACAGGGGGGGAGAATGAAAAACTGTTTTTT. It translates to CASSHTGGENEKLFF. The variable domain in full, completed from reference TRBV28 and TRBJ1-4, reads DVKVTQSSRYLVKRTGEKVFLECVQDMDHENMFWYRQDPGLGLRLIYFSYDVKMKEKGDIPEGYSVSREKKERFSLILESASTNQTSMYLCASSHTGGENEKLFFGSGTQLSVL.

V gene TRBV7-9 combines with J gene TRBJ2-3; TRBD2 matches 10 bases. This CDR3 spans 16 amino acids. V lost 1 base to trimming and J lost 5 bases; unmatched junction nucleotides: 6. The germline gives CDR1 SEHNR, CDR2 FQNEAQ (reference sequence). The CDR3 loop is CASSLGLAGVVDTQYF. As DNA, the CDR3 is TGTGCCAGCAGCTTAGGGCTAGCGGGAGTGGTAGATACGCAGTATTTT.

The V call is TRBV6-6, the J call TRBJ2-7, with D possibly TRBD1 on 8 matching bases. The CDR3 covers 16 residues. Germline CDR1 and CDR2: MNHNY and SVGAGI (reference sequence). Trimming cost V 2 bases and J 0 bases, with 14 bases left between them. This chain's CDR3 is CASSYPQGGGSYEQYF. The CDR3 DNA is TGTGCCAGCAGTTACCCACAGGGGGGGGGCTCCTACGAGCAGTACTTC.

The chain joins TRBV18 to TRBJ2-1; 9 nucleotides match TRBD2. Germline V lookup: CDR1 KGHSH, CDR2 LQKENI. The CDR3 covers 17 residues. Trimming removed 1 base from V and 8 bases from J; junction bases left unmatched: 12. CDR3 DNA: TGTGCCAGCTCACCACTTGTAGGCGGGGGGGCCGAGGATGAGCAGTTCTTC. Protein sequence: CASSPLVGGGAEDEQFF.

This rearrangement joins TRBV7-6 to TRBJ2-5, with 8 bases matching TRBD1. CDR1 and CDR2 from the germline V gene are SGHVS and FNYEAQ. Trimming removed 5 bases from V and 5 bases from J; junction bases left unmatched: 16. The CDR3 is 17 residues long. CDR3 amino acids: CASSIGGTGGSVETQYF. As DNA, the CDR3 is TGTGCCAGCAGCATAGGGGGGACAGGAGGGAGCGTGGAGACCCAGTACTTC.

The rearrangement uses TRBV5-1 and TRBJ1-2; 7 positions agree with TRBD1. Germline V gene sequence: CDR1 SGHRS, CDR2 YFSETQ. This CDR3 has 13 amino acids. Losses at the gene ends were 4 bases for V and 7 bases for J; bases not matched to a gene: 7. The CDR3 spells CASSRTGVGGYTF. The CDR3 nucleotides read TGCGCCAGCAGCAGAACAGGGGTGGGTGGCTACACCTTC.